This T cell receptor (beta chain) was identified in a study of metastatic and nonmetastatic thyroid tumors. This clone was detected many times. MiXCR re-clonotyped the PCR reads for TCRdb. The profile shows 15,000 to 20,000 clones, just under 30% of them singletons. All patients reached thyroid surgery having received no treatment beforehand. CDR1 is SGHVS, CDR2 FQNEAQ, per germline. The CDR3 consists of 15 residues. Trimming stripped 1 base from V and 2 bases from J, with 9 bases between. Sequencing was done on a sample of tumor tissue. The sequence was collected from a male donor with papillary thyroid cancer or a benign thyroid nodule (not recorded which). Some clones in this sample may be carry-over from other donors' samples. The chain links TRBV7-8 to TRBJ2-1; the D gene is possibly TRBD2 (5 bases). CDR3 coding DNA: TGTGCCAGCAGCTTAGTGAGCGGACCCTACAATGAGCAGTTCTTC. Amino acids: CASSLVSGPYNEQFF. The full variable domain, with the rest looked up from reference TRBV7-8 and TRBJ2-1, is GAGVSQSPRYKVAKRGQDVALRCDPISGHVSLFWYQQALGQGPEFLTYFQNEAQLDKSGLPSDRFFAERPEGSVSTLKIQRTQQEDSAVYLCASSLVSGPYNEQFFGPGTRLTVL.